A selection of T cell receptor beta chains follows, all from one sample in a study of control samples from healthy donors and cancer patients. Sequencing was performed with immunoSEQ multiplex PCR; in TCRdb, only in-frame clones are kept and a portion is missing. The table records around 230,000 clones, 90% to 95% of them present only once. The sequenced sample consisted of blood. Every receptor here comes from a man aged 45-60 years in good health. CDR3s include the opening cysteine and the closing phenylalanine or tryptophan. Fields, in order: D gene, J gene, V gene, clone size, CDR3 protein, CDR3 DNA. The D gene is left open where the match is weak. The size entry is marked missing in some rows and otherwise reads once, few, many or a size class.

D gene: .
J gene: TRBJ1-1
V gene: TRBV7-3
clone size: .
CDR3 protein: CASSGGTIDKTFF
CDR3 DNA: TGTGCCAGCAGCGGTGGGACTATTGATAAGACTTTCTTT

D gene: TRBD1
J gene: TRBJ1-5
V gene: TRBV29-1
clone size: .
CDR3 protein: CSVTGTGGNQPQHF
CDR3 DNA: TGCAGCGTTACCGGGACAGGGGGCAATCAGCCCCAGCATTTT

D gene: .
J gene: TRBJ1-4
V gene: TRBV5-1
clone size: once
CDR3 protein: CASSPTGGDEKLFF
CDR3 DNA: TGCGCCAGCAGCCCGACAGGAGGAGATGAAAAACTGTTTTTT

D gene: .
J gene: TRBJ1-5
V gene: TRBV10-3
clone size: .
CDR3 protein: CASGMKESNQPQHF
CDR3 DNA: TGTGCCTCCGGAATGAAAGAAAGCAATCAGCCCCAGCATTTT

D gene: .
J gene: TRBJ2-6
V gene: TRBV28
clone size: .
CDR3 protein: CASSLIKGIAGANVLTF
CDR3 DNA: TGTGCCAGCAGCCTCATAAAAGGAATCGCCGGGGCCAACGTCCTGACTTTC

D gene: TRBD1
J gene: TRBJ2-5
V gene: TRBV28
clone size: .
CDR3 protein: CASSFTDREETQYF
CDR3 DNA: TGTGCCAGCAGTTTCACCGACAGGGAAGAGACCCAGTACTTC

D gene: TRBD1
J gene: TRBJ1-3
V gene: TRBV18
clone size: .
CDR3 protein: CASSPTGGYGNTIYF
CDR3 DNA: TGTGCCAGCTCACCGACAGGGGGCTACGGAAACACCATATATTTT

D gene: .
J gene: TRBJ2-7
V gene: TRBV18
clone size: .
CDR3 protein: CASSPPQKSSYEQYF
CDR3 DNA: TGTGCCAGCTCACCGCCCCAGAAATCTTCCTACGAGCAGTACTTC

D gene: .
J gene: TRBJ2-2
V gene: TRBV5-1
clone size: .
CDR3 protein: CASSVLRTGELFF
CDR3 DNA: TGCGCCAGCAGCGTCCTTAGGACCGGGGAGCTGTTTTTT

D gene: .
J gene: TRBJ1-2
V gene: TRBV5-4
clone size: .
CDR3 protein: CASSPQGERGYTF
CDR3 DNA: TGTGCCAGCAGCCCCCAGGGAGAAAGAGGCTACACCTTC

D gene: .
J gene: TRBJ1-6
V gene: TRBV28
clone size: .
CDR3 protein: CASSLENSPLHF
CDR3 DNA: TGTGCCAGCAGCCTAGAGAATTCACCCCTCCACTTT

D gene: .
J gene: TRBJ1-6
V gene: TRBV5-4
clone size: .
CDR3 protein: CASSLSQSSPLHF
CDR3 DNA: TGTGCCAGCAGCTTATCGCAGTCCTCACCCCTCCACTTT

D gene: TRBD1
J gene: TRBJ1-1
V gene: TRBV10-1
clone size: .
CDR3 protein: CASSDYPSTGANTEAFF
CDR3 DNA: TGCGCCAGCAGTGATTACCCCTCGACAGGGGCCAACACTGAAGCTTTCTTT

D gene: .
J gene: TRBJ2-2
V gene: TRBV5-1
clone size: .
CDR3 protein: CASSSENTGELFF
CDR3 DNA: TGCGCCAGCAGCTCGGAGAACACCGGGGAGCTGTTTTTT

D gene: TRBD1
J gene: TRBJ2-5
V gene: TRBV9
clone size: .
CDR3 protein: CASSVPTGGVETQYF
CDR3 DNA: TGTGCCAGCAGCGTCCCAACAGGGGGCGTCGAGACCCAGTACTTC

D gene: .
J gene: TRBJ1-1
V gene: TRBV20-1
clone size: .
CDR3 protein: CSASGGAGEAFF
CDR3 DNA: TGCAGTGCTAGTGGGGGGGCAGGGGAAGCTTTCTTT

D gene: .
J gene: TRBJ1-1
V gene: TRBV30
clone size: once
CDR3 protein: CAWSVHPNTEAFF
CDR3 DNA: TGTGCCTGGAGTGTACACCCGAACACTGAAGCTTTCTTT

D gene: .
J gene: TRBJ1-1
V gene: TRBV21-1
clone size: .
CDR3 protein: CASSKLGYRGPGTEAFF
CDR3 DNA: TGTGCCAGCAGCAAATTGGGTTACAGGGGCCCCGGGACTGAAGCTTTCTTT

D gene: TRBD2
J gene: TRBJ2-3
V gene: TRBV30
clone size: .
CDR3 protein: CAWSPGLAGGPDTQYF
CDR3 DNA: TGTGCCTGGAGTCCAGGACTAGCGGGGGGCCCAGATACGCAGTATTTT

D gene: .
J gene: TRBJ1-4
V gene: TRBV6-5
clone size: once
CDR3 protein: CALQGSTNEKLFF
CDR3 DNA: TGTGCCTTACAGGGTTCAACTAATGAAAAACTGTTTTTT

D gene: TRBD1
J gene: TRBJ1-5
V gene: TRBV18
clone size: .
CDR3 protein: CASSEGTGGVGQPQHF
CDR3 DNA: TGTGCCAGCTCAGAAGGGACAGGGGGCGTGGGTCAGCCCCAGCATTTT

D gene: .
J gene: TRBJ2-3
V gene: TRBV29-1
clone size: .
CDR3 protein: CSVLTPGDTQYF
CDR3 DNA: TGCAGCGTTCTTACCCCGGGTGATACGCAGTATTTT

D gene: .
J gene: TRBJ1-1
V gene: TRBV5-1
clone size: .
CDR3 protein: CASSFGGMNTEAFF
CDR3 DNA: TGCGCCAGCAGCTTTGGTGGGATGAACACTGAAGCTTTCTTT

D gene: TRBD2
J gene: TRBJ2-5
V gene: TRBV28
clone size: once
CDR3 protein: CATRPGGNQETQYF
CDR3 DNA: TGTGCCACTCGCCCCGGGGGGAACCAAGAGACCCAGTACTTC

D gene: .
J gene: TRBJ2-5
V gene: TRBV3-1/TRBV3-2
clone size: .
CDR3 protein: CASSQELVPKETQYF
CDR3 DNA: TGTGCCAGCAGCCAAGAACTAGTGCCAAAAGAGACCCAGTACTTC

D gene: .
J gene: TRBJ1-5
V gene: TRBV5-6
clone size: .
CDR3 protein: CASSARGMFGNQPQHF
CDR3 DNA: TGTGCCAGCAGCGCCCGGGGGATGTTTGGGAATCAGCCCCAGCATTTT

D gene: TRBD1
J gene: TRBJ1-1
V gene: TRBV5-1
clone size: .
CDR3 protein: CASSTRRTGGTEAFF
CDR3 DNA: TGCGCCAGCAGCACCCGCCGGACAGGAGGGACTGAAGCTTTCTTT

D gene: .
J gene: TRBJ1-1
V gene: TRBV21-1
clone size: .
CDR3 protein: CASSKSPGLDTEAFF
CDR3 DNA: TGTGCCAGCAGCAAATCCCCCGGCCTAGACACTGAAGCTTTCTTT

D gene: TRBD1
J gene: TRBJ1-1
V gene: TRBV5-1
clone size: .
CDR3 protein: CASSSRPGQGYLEWTEAFF
CDR3 DNA: TGCGCCAGCAGCTCCCGTCCGGGACAGGGTTATCTTGAATGGACTGAAGCTTTCTTT

D gene: .
J gene: TRBJ2-5
V gene: TRBV9
clone size: once
CDR3 protein: CASSVEVGEETQYF
CDR3 DNA: TGTGCCAGCAGCGTAGAAGTTGGGGAAGAGACCCAGTACTTC

D gene: .
J gene: TRBJ1-3
V gene: TRBV5-1
clone size: .
CDR3 protein: CASSFDGNTIYF
CDR3 DNA: TGCGCCAGCAGCTTCGATGGAAACACCATATATTTT

D gene: TRBD1
J gene: TRBJ1-2
V gene: TRBV24-1
clone size: .
CDR3 protein: CATSDRDRVDGYTF
CDR3 DNA: TGTGCCACCAGTGACCGGGACAGGGTGGATGGCTACACCTTC

D gene: TRBD2
J gene: TRBJ2-5
V gene: TRBV5-1
clone size: once
CDR3 protein: CASSFGGGGQETQYF
CDR3 DNA: TGCGCCAGCAGCTTCGGCGGGGGGGGCCAAGAGACCCAGTACTTC

D gene: TRBD1
J gene: TRBJ1-5
V gene: TRBV25-1
clone size: .
CDR3 protein: CASSRGTGGNQPQHF
CDR3 DNA: TGTGCCAGCAGTCGAGGAACAGGGGGCAATCAGCCCCAGCATTTT

D gene: .
J gene: TRBJ2-7
V gene: TRBV18
clone size: .
CDR3 protein: CASSPPGSSYEQYF
CDR3 DNA: TGCGCCAGCTCACCTCCCGGGTCTTCCTACGAGCAGTACTTC

D gene: .
J gene: TRBJ2-2
V gene: TRBV9
clone size: once
CDR3 protein: CASSVALGGGAGELFF
CDR3 DNA: TGTGCCAGCAGCGTAGCTTTGGGGGGCGGCGCCGGGGAGCTGTTTTTT

D gene: TRBD1
J gene: TRBJ2-3
V gene: TRBV7-9
clone size: once
CDR3 protein: CASSMTGPDTQYF
CDR3 DNA: TGTGCCAGCAGCATGACAGGGCCAGATACGCAGTATTTT

D gene: .
J gene: TRBJ2-7
V gene: TRBV6-2/TRBV6-3
clone size: .
CDR3 protein: CASSLDRTYEQYF
CDR3 DNA: TGTGCCAGCAGTTTGGACAGAACCTACGAGCAGTACTTC

D gene: .
J gene: TRBJ1-4
V gene: TRBV2
clone size: .
CDR3 protein: CASRTGGTNEKLFF
CDR3 DNA: TGTGCCAGCCGTACGGGGGGTACTAATGAAAAACTGTTTTTT

D gene: TRBD2
J gene: TRBJ2-7
V gene: TRBV7-2
clone size: .
CDR3 protein: CASSYWTSGGVYEQYF
CDR3 DNA: TGTGCCAGCAGCTACTGGACTAGCGGGGGGGTTTACGAGCAGTACTTC

D gene: TRBD1
J gene: TRBJ1-2
V gene: TRBV10-3
clone size: .
CDR3 protein: CATWDRATYGYTF
CDR3 DNA: TGTGCCACCTGGGACAGGGCCACCTATGGCTACACCTTC

D gene: .
J gene: TRBJ2-3
V gene: TRBV9
clone size: .
CDR3 protein: CASGAGLADTQYF
CDR3 DNA: TGTGCCTCAGGGGCGGGGTTAGCAGATACGCAGTATTTT

D gene: TRBD1
J gene: TRBJ1-2
V gene: TRBV6-5
clone size: .
CDR3 protein: CASRPQTGDPGYTF
CDR3 DNA: TGTGCCAGCAGACCACAAACAGGGGATCCTGGCTACACCTTC

D gene: TRBD1
J gene: TRBJ1-2
V gene: TRBV19
clone size: once
CDR3 protein: CASSPTGAASGYTF
CDR3 DNA: TGTGCCAGTAGCCCAACAGGGGCCGCTTCGGGCTACACCTTC

D gene: .
J gene: TRBJ1-6
V gene: TRBV30
clone size: .
CDR3 protein: CAWSPGPENSPLHF
CDR3 DNA: TGTGCCTGGAGTCCAGGTCCGGAAAATTCACCCCTCCACTTT

D gene: .
J gene: TRBJ2-2
V gene: TRBV3-1/TRBV3-2
clone size: .
CDR3 protein: CASSIQNTGELFF
CDR3 DNA: TGTGCCAGCAGCATTCAGAACACCGGGGAGCTGTTTTTT

D gene: TRBD1
J gene: TRBJ2-7
V gene: TRBV6-2/TRBV6-3
clone size: .
CDR3 protein: CASSRQGANREQYF
CDR3 DNA: TGTGCCAGCAGTCGACAGGGGGCTAATCGCGAGCAGTACTTC

D gene: .
J gene: TRBJ1-4
V gene: TRBV2
clone size: .
CDR3 protein: CASYGHFKRSTNEKLFF
CDR3 DNA: TGTGCCAGCTACGGACATTTCAAACGATCAACTAATGAAAAACTGTTTTTT

D gene: .
J gene: TRBJ2-3
V gene: TRBV27
clone size: .
CDR3 protein: CASTRGDSGTDTQYF
CDR3 DNA: TGTGCCAGCACCAGGGGTGATTCCGGGACAGATACGCAGTATTTT

D gene: .
J gene: TRBJ1-3
V gene: TRBV5-1
clone size: .
CDR3 protein: CASSPGDNSGNTIYF
CDR3 DNA: TGCGCCAGCAGCCCAGGTGACAACTCTGGAAACACCATATATTTT

D gene: .
J gene: TRBJ2-7
V gene: TRBV7-2
clone size: .
CDR3 protein: CASGRDYEQYF
CDR3 DNA: TGTGCCAGCGGGCGAGACTACGAGCAGTACTTC

D gene: .
J gene: TRBJ1-2
V gene: TRBV28
clone size: .
CDR3 protein: CASSLLTDGYTF
CDR3 DNA: TGTGCCAGCAGTTTACTAACAGATGGCTACACCTTC

D gene: .
J gene: TRBJ1-1
V gene: TRBV6-5
clone size: .
CDR3 protein: CASSYESGGRGETFF
CDR3 DNA: TGTGCCAGCAGTTATGAGTCGGGGGGGAGAGGTGAAACTTTCTTT

D gene: .
J gene: TRBJ1-3
V gene: TRBV18
clone size: .
CDR3 protein: CASSRDLSGNTIYF
CDR3 DNA: TGTGCCAGCTCTCGCGACCTCTCTGGAAACACCATATATTTT

D gene: .
J gene: TRBJ1-1
V gene: TRBV19
clone size: .
CDR3 protein: CASSARDTPEAFF
CDR3 DNA: TGTGCCAGTAGTGCCCGGGACACCCCTGAAGCTTTCTTT

D gene: TRBD2
J gene: TRBJ2-1
V gene: TRBV11-2
clone size: .
CDR3 protein: CASRVWTGGSSYNEQFF
CDR3 DNA: TGTGCCAGCAGGGTTTGGACCGGGGGGTCATCCTACAATGAGCAGTTCTTC

D gene: .
J gene: TRBJ1-5
V gene: TRBV19
clone size: .
CDR3 protein: CASSIRSLSQARNQPQHF
CDR3 DNA: TGTGCCAGTAGTATACGGTCCTTATCACAGGCACGCAATCAGCCCCAGCATTTT